Detailed here is one T cell receptor beta chain. The CDR3 extends over 19 amino acids. The germline CDR1 and CDR2 sequences are SGHRS and YFSETQ. The trim removed 0 bases at V and 0 bases at J, leaving 11 bases unmatched. This sample is part of a study of blood T cell repertoires in COVID-19. As for the study in general: Samples taken during acute and convalescent COVID-19 were collected in the United States, Italy and Spain. The analysed material was cDNA or gDNA that came from T cells, B-cell-depleted T cells, or PBMCs.

Under the authors' procedure: From reference gene primer amplification, estimates of nucleated cell counts were derived. Method: immunoSEQ multiplex PCR; TCRdb's copy keeps in-frame clones and lacks some. The V and J calls and the clone size are those of that table, but D and trimming were determined from the DNA. This repertoire shows tens of thousands of clones, around 83% found once; its top ten account for roughly 6%. This receptor was taken from a human donor in a cohort sampled during active COVID-19. The sample consisted of peripheral blood. The chain carries TRBV5-1 and TRBJ2-7; TRBD2 agrees at 11 bases. The CDR3 spells CASSLAILAGGTSSYEQYF. The CDR3, as DNA: TGCGCCAGCAGCTTGGCTATTCTAGCGGGGGGAACAAGCTCCTACGAGCAGTACTTC.